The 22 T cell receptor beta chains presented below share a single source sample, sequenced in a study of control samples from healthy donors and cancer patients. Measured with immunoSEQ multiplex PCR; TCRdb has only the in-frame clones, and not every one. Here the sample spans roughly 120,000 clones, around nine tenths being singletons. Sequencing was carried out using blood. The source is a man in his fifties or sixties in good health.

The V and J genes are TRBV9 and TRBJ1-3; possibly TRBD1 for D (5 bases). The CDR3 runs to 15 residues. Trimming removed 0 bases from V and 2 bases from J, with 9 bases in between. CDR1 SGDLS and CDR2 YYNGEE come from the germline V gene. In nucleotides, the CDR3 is TGTGCCAGCAGCGTAGGAGACAGTCCTGGAAACACCATATATTTT. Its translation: CASSVGDSPGNTIYF.

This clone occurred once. The CDR3 spells CASWGQGWSPLHF. The CDR3, as DNA: TGTGCCAGCTGGGGACAGGGGTGGTCACCCCTCCACTTT. The chain uses TRBV6-5 and TRBJ1-6; TRBD1 matches at 10 bases. The CDR3 has 13 amino acids. Germline V gene data show CDR1 as MNHEY and CDR2 as SVGAGI. J gave up 10 bases and V 8 bases, and 5 bases lay outside the gene matches.

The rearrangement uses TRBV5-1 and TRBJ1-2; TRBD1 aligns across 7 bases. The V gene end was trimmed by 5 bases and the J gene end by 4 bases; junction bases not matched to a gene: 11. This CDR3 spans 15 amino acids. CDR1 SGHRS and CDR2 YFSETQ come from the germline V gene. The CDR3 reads CASRSTGAGGYGYTF. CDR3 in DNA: TGCGCCAGCAGGTCTACAGGGGCCGGGGGCTATGGCTACACCTTC.

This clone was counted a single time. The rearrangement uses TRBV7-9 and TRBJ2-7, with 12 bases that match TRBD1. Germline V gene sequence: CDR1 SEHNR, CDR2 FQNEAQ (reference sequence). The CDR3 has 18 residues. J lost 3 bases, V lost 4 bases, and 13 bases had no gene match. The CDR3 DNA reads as TGTGCCAGCAGCTCACCGGGACAGGGGGCGTATGGGAACTACGAGCAGTACTTC. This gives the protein CASSSPGQGAYGNYEQYF.

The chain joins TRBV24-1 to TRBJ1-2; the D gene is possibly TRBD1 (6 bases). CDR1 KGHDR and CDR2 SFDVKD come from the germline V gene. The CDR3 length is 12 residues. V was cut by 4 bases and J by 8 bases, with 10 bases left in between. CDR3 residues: CATSDQGTGYTF. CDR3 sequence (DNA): TGTGCCACCAGTGACCAGGGGACGGGCTACACCTTC.

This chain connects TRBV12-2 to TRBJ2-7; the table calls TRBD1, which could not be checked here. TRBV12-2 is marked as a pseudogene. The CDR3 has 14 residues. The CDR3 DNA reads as TGTGCAAGTCGCTTAGGTGGCATTTACTACGAGCAGTACTTC. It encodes CASRLGGIYYEQYF.

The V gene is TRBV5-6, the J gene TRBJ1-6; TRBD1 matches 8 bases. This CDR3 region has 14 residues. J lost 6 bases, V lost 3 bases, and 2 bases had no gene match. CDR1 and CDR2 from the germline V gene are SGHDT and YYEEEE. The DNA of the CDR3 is TGTGCCAGCAGCTCGACAGGGGTTAATTCACCCCTCCACTTT. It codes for CASSSTGVNSPLHF.

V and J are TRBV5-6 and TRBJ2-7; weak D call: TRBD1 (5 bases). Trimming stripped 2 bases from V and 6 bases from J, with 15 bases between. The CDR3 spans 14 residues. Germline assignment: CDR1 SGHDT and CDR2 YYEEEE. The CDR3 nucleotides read TGTGCCAGCAGCTTCACACAGGCGAGATCCGAGCAGTACTTC. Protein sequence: CASSFTQARSEQYF.

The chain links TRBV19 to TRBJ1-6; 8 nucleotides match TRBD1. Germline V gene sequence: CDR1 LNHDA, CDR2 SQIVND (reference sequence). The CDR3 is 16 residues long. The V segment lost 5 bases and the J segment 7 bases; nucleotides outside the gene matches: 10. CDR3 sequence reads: CASSRGGQGWNSPLHF. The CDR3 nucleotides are TGTGCCAGTAGTCGGGGCGGACAGGGCTGGAATTCACCCCTCCACTTT.

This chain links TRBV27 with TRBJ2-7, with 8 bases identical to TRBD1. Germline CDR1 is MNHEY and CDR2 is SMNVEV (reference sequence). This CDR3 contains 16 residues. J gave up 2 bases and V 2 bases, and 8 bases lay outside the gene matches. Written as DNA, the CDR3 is TGTGCCAGCAGTTTAACAACGGACAGGGTCCCCTACGAGCAGTACTTC. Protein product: CASSLTTDRVPYEQYF.

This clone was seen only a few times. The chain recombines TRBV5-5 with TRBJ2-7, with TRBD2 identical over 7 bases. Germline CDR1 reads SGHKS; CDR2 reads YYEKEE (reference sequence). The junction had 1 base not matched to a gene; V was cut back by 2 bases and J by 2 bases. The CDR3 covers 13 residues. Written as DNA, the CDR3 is TGTGCCAGCAGCTTAACTAGCGCCTACGAGCAGTACTTC. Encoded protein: CASSLTSAYEQYF. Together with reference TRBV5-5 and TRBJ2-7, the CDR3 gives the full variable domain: DAGVTQSPTHLIKTRGQQVTLRCSPISGHKSVSWYQQVLGQGPQFIFQYYEKEERGRGNFPDRFSARQFPNYSSELNVNALLLGDSALYLCASSLTSAYEQYFGPGTRLTVT.

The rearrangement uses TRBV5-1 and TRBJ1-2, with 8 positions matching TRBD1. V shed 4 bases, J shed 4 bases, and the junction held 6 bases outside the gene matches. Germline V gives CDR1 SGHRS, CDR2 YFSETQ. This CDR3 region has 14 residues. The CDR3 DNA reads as TGCGCCAGCAGCCCGGACAGGGCGGTCTATGGCTACACCTTC. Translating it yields CASSPDRAVYGYTF.

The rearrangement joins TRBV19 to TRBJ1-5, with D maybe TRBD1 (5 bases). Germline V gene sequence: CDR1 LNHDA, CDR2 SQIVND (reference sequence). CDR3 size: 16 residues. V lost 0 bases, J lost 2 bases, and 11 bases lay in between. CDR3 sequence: CASSIDPGRGNQPQHF. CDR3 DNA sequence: TGTGCCAGTAGTATAGATCCGGGCAGGGGCAATCAGCCCCAGCATTTT.

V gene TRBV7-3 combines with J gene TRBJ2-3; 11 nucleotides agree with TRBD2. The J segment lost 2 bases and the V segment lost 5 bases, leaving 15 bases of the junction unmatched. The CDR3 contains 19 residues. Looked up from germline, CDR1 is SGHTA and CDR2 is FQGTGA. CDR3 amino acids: CASSPNPGLAGPTTDTQYF. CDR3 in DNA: TGTGCCAGCAGCCCGAATCCCGGACTAGCGGGCCCGACCACAGATACGCAGTATTTT. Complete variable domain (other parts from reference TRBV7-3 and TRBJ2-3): GAGVSQTPSNKVTEKGKYVELRCDPISGHTALYWYRQSLGQGPEFLIYFQGTGAADDSGLPNDRFFAVRPEGSVSTLKIQRTERGDSAVYLCASSPNPGLAGPTTDTQYFGPGTRLTVL.

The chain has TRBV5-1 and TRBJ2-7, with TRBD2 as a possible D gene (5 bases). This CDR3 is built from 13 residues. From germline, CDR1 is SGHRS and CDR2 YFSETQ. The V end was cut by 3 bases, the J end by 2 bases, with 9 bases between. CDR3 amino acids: CASSYPGTYEQYF. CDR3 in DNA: TGCGCCAGCAGCTACCCGGGAACCTACGAGCAGTACTTC.

Written as DNA, the CDR3 is TGTGCCAGCAGTTTTACACCTGCTGGGCAGCCCCAGCATTTT. It is translated as CASSFTPAGQPQHF. The chain has TRBV28 and TRBJ1-5, with unresolved D. The CDR3 runs to 14 residues. Germline V lookup: CDR1 MDHEN, CDR2 SYDVKM. The germline V and J ends were trimmed by 3 bases and 7 bases, with 13 bases remaining between them.

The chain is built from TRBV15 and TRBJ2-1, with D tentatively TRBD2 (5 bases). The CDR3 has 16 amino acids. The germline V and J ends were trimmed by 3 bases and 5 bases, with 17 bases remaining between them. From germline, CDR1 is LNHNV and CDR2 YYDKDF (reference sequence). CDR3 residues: CATSRDGEFRDNEQFF. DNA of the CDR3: TGTGCCACCAGCAGGGATGGGGAGTTTCGGGACAATGAGCAGTTCTTC.

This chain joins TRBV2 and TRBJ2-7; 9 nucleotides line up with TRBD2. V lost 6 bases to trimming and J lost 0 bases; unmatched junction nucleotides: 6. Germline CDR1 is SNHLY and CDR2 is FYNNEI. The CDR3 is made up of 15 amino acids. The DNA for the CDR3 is TGTGCCAGCAGCTTAGCGGGGGTAAGCTCCTACGAGCAGTACTTC. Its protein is CASSLAGVSSYEQYF.

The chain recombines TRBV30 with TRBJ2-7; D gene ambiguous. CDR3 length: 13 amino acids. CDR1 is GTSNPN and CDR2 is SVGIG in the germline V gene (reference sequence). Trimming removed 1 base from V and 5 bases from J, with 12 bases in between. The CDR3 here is CAWSEGWVDEQYF. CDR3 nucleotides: TGTGCCTGGAGTGAAGGGTGGGTTGACGAGCAGTACTTC.

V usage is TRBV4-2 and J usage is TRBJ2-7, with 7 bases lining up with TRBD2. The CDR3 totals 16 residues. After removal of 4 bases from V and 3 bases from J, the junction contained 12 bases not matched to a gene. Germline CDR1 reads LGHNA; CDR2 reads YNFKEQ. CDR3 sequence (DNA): TGTGCCAGCAGCCTTCATATGGGAGGGCAAGACTACGAGCAGTACTTC. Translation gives CASSLHMGGQDYEQYF.

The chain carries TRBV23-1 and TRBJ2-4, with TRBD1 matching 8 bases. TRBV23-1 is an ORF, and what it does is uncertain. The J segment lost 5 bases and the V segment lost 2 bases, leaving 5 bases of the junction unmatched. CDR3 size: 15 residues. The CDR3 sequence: CASSQPRTGQNIQYF. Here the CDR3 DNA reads TGCGCCAGCAGTCAACCCCGGACAGGGCAAAACATTCAGTACTTC.

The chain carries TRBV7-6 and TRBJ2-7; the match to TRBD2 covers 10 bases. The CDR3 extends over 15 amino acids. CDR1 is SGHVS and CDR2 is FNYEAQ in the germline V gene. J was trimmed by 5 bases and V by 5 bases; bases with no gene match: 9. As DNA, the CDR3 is TGTGCCAGCAGCCAACAAGCAGCGGGGGGGCACGAGCAGTACTTC. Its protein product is CASSQQAAGGHEQYF.